This T cell receptor (beta chain) was recovered during a study of blood T cell repertoires in COVID-19. Turning to the study itself: The study drew acute and convalescent COVID-19 samples from the United States, Italy and Spain.

Original handling: It was from reference gene primer amplification that nucleated cell counts were estimated. TCRdb keeps only in-frame clones here, not all; method: immunoSEQ multiplex PCR. V and J calls and clone size are copied from that table; D and trimming were computed from the DNA. The table lists roughly 480,000 clones, 80% to 90% of them singletons. Those enrolled in Seattle joined during active infection and were followed longitudinally afterward. The receptor comes from a man in his late teens or twenties with COVID-19, enrolled during active disease. Sequenced sample: peripheral blood.

The CDR3 sequence is CASSPTSGTGSEKLFF. CDR3 sequence (DNA): TGTGCCAGCAGCCCAACCTCAGGGACAGGGTCTGAAAAACTGTTTTTT. V gene TRBV4-2 combines with J gene TRBJ1-4; 9 bases agree with TRBD1. The germline V gene encodes CDR1 LGHNA and CDR2 YNFKEQ. Germline trimming cut 4 bases from V and 7 bases from J; bases unmatched to any gene: 10. The length of the CDR3 is 16 residues.